Reported below is one T cell receptor beta chain. Data came from immunoSEQ multiplex PCR; TCRdb stores just in-frame clones and leaves some out. The data contain 70,000 or so clones, around 74% of them seen just once; the ten biggest clones take up about 15%. The sample comes from a study of blood T cell repertoires in COVID-19. V gave up 4 bases and J gave up 2 bases, with 10 bases separating them. CDR3 size: 14 residues. Germline loops: CDR1 MGHDK, CDR2 SYGVNS. This chain connects TRBV25-1 to TRBJ2-3, with a weak D call TRBD2 (5 bases). The clonotype comes from a man aged 60-69 years with COVID-19, enrolled during active disease. Sequenced material: peripheral blood. For the CDR3, the DNA is TGTGCCAGCAGTGGGAGGATCTCCACAGATACGCAGTATTTT. The encoded protein is CASSGRISTDTQYF. Combining the CDR3 with reference TRBV25-1 and TRBJ2-3 gives the whole variable domain EADIYQTPRYLVIGTGKKITLECSQTMGHDKMYWYQQDPGMELHLIHYSYGVNSTEKGDLSSESTVSRIRTEHFPLTLESARPSHTSQYLCASSGRISTDTQYFGPGTRLTVL.